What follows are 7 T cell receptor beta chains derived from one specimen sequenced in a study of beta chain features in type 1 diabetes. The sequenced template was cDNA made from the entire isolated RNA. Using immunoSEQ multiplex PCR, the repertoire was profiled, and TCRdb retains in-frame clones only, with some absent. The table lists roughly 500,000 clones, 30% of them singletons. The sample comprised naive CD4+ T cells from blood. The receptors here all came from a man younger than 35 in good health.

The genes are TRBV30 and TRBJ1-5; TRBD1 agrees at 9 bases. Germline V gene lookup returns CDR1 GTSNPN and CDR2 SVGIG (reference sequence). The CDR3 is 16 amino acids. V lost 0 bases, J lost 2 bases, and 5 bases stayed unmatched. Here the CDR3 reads CAWSVRTGVGNQPQHF. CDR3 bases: TGTGCCTGGAGTGTACGGACAGGGGTTGGCAATCAGCCCCAGCATTTT. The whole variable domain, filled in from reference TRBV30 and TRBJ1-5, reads SQTIHQWPATLVQPVGSPLSLECTVEGTSNPNLYWYRQAAGRGLQLLFYSVGIGQISSEVPQNLSASRPQDRQFILSSKKLLLSDSGFYLCAWSVRTGVGNQPQHFGDGTRLSIL.

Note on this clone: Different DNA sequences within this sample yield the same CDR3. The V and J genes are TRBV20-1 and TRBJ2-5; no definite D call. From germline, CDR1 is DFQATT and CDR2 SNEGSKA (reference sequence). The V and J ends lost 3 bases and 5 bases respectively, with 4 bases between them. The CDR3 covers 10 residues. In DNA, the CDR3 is TGCAGTGCTAGGGGGGAGACCCAGTACTTC. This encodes CSARGETQYF.

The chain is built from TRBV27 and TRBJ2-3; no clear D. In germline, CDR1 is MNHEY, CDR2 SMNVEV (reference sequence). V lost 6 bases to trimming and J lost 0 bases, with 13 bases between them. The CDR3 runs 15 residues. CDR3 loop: CASRNKFPSTDTQYF. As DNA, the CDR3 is TGTGCCAGCAGAAACAAGTTTCCTAGCACAGATACGCAGTATTTT.

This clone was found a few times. CDR3 sequence (DNA): TGTGCCTGGAACGTGGGGGGCACTAGCGGGACCGTACGTCCTTGGGGTCCGAACATTCAGTACTTC. Residues: CAWNVGGTSGTVRPWGPNIQYF. V gene TRBV30 combines with J gene TRBJ2-4; 10 positions match TRBD2. Per the germline V gene, CDR1 is GTSNPN and CDR2 is SVGIG (reference sequence). This CDR3 contains 22 residues. With V trimmed by 4 bases and J by 7 bases, 31 bases remained unmatched.

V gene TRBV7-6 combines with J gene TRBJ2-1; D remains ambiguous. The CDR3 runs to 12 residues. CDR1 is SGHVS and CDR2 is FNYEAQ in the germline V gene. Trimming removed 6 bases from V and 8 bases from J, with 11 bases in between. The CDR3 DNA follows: TGTGCCAGCAGTTCTCTCGGATATGAGCAGTTCTTC. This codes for CASSSLGYEQFF.

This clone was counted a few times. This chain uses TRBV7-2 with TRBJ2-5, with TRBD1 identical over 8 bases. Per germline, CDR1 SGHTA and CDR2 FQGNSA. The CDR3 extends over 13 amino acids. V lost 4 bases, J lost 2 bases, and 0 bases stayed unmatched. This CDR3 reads CASSWDRQETQYF. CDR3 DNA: TGTGCCAGCAGCTGGGACAGGCAAGAGACCCAGTACTTC.

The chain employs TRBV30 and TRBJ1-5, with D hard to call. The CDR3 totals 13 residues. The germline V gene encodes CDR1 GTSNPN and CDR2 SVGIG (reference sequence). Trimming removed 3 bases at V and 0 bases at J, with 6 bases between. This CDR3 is CAWSLNSNQPQHF. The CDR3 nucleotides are TGTGCCTGGAGCCTTAATAGCAATCAGCCCCAGCATTTT.